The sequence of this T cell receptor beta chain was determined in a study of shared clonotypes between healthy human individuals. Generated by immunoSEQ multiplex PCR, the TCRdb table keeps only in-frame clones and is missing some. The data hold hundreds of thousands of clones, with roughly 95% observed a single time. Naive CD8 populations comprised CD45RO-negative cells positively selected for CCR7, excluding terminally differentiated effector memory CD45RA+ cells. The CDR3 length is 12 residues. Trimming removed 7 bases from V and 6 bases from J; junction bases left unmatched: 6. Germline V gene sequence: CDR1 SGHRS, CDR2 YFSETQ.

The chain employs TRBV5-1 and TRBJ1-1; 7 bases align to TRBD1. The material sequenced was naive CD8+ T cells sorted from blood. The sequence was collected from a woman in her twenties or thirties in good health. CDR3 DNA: TGCGCCAGCGGGGGAGACAGGGCTGAAGCTTTCTTT. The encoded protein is CASGGDRAEAFF.